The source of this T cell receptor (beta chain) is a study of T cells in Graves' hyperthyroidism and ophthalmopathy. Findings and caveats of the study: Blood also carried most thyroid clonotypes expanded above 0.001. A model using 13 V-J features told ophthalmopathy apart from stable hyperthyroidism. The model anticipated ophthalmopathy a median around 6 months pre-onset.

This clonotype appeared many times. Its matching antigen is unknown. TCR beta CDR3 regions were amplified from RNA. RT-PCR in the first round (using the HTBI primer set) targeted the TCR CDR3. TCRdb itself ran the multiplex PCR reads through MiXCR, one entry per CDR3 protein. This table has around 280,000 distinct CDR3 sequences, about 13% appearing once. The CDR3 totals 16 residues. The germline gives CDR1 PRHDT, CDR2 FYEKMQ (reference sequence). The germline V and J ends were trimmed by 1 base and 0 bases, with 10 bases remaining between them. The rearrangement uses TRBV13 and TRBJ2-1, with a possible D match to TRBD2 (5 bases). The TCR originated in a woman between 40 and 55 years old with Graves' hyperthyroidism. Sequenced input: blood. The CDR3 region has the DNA TGTGCCAGCAGCTTAGTTAGCGAAAACTCCTACAATGAGCAGTTCTTC. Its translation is CASSLVSENSYNEQFF. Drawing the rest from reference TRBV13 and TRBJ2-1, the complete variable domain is AAGVIQSPRHLIKEKRETATLKCYPIPRHDTVYWYQQGPGQDPQFLISFYEKMQSDKGSIPDRFSAQQFSDYHSELNMSSLELGDSALYFCASSLVSENSYNEQFFGPGTRLTVL.